This T cell receptor (beta chain) is from a study of T-cell memory formation after mild COVID-19. About the study: Across donors, TCR clusters were largely donor specific. Study-level points and caveats: CD4/CD8 balance characterized clones contracting day 15 to 85, and CD4+ skew characterized later expanders. A second wave of clones peaked on day 37, and their SARS-CoV-2 specificity went unconfirmed.

The 5'RACE method, run with constant-segment primers, produced TCR alpha and TCR beta cDNA libraries (carrying sample barcodes and UMIs). TCRdb itself ran the 5' RACE reads through MiXCR, one entry per CDR3 protein. This sample has 400,000 to 500,000 distinct CDR3 sequences, with over 15% found just once. This clonotype has just a few counts. Its antigen remains unidentified. Per the germline V gene, CDR1 is SGDLS and CDR2 is YYNGEE. V trimming: 2 bases; J trimming: 10 bases; junction bases outside the gene matches: 4. The CDR3 runs 13 residues. The chain is built from TRBV9 and TRBJ1-2; 11 nucleotides match TRBD1. This TCR was sampled from a man aged 18 to 29 who had mild COVID-19 (a few samples of this study predate the infection). Cell type and time point are not known. The specimen was PBMCs or a T cell subset sorted from them (not recorded which). The CDR3 region is CASSVGDRGDYTF. CDR3 DNA: TGTGCCAGCAGCGTGGGGGACAGGGGGGACTACACCTTC.